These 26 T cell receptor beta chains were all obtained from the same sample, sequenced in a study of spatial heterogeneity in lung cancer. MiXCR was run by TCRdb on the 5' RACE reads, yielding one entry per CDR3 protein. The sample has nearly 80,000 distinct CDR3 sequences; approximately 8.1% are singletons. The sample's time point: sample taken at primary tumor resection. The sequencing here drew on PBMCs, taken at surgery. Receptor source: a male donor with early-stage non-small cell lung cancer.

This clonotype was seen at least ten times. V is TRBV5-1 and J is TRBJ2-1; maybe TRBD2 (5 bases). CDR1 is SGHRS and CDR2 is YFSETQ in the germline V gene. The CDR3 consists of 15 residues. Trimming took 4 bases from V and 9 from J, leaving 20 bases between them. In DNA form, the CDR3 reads TGCGCCAGCAGCCTTGCTGGGAGCATCGGGATTGAGCAGTTCTTC. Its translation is CASSLAGSIGIEQFF. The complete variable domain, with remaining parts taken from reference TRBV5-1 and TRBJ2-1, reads KAGVTQTPRYLIKTRGQQVTLSCSPISGHRSVSWYQQTPGQGLQFLFEYFSETQRNKGNFPGRFSGRQFSNSRSEMNVSTLELGDSALYLCASSLAGSIGIEQFFGPGTRLTVL.

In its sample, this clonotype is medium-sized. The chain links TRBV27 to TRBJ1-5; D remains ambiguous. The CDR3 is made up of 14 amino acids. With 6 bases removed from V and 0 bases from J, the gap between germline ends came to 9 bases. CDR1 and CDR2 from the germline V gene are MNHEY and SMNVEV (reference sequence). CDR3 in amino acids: CASSISNSNQPQHF. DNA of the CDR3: TGTGCCAGCAGCATTTCCAATAGCAATCAGCCCCAGCATTTT.

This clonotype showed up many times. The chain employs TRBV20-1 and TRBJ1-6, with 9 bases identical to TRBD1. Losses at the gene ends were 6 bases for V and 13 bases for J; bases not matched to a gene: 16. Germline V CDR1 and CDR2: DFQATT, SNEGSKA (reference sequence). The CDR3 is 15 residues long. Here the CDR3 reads CSARPLGQGLSPLHF. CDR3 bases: TGCAGTGCGCGGCCGCTGGGACAGGGCTTATCGCCCCTCCACTTT.

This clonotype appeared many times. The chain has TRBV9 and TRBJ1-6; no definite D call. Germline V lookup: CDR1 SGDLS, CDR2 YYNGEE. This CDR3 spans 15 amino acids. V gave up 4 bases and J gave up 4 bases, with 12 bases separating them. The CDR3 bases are TGTGCCAGCAGCCCCCCTGGTGGTTATAATTCACCCCTCCACTTT. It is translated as CASSPPGGYNSPLHF.

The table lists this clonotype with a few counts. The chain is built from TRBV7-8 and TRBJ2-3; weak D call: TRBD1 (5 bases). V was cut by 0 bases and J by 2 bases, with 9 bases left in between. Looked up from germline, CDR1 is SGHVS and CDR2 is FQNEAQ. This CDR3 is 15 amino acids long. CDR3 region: CASSLAGDFTDTQYF. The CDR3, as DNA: TGTGCCAGCAGCTTAGCAGGGGATTTCACAGATACGCAGTATTTT.

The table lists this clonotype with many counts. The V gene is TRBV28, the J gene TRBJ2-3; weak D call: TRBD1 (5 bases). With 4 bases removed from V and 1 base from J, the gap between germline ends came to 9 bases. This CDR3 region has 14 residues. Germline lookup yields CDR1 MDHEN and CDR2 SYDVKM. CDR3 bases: TGTGCCAGCAGTTACTTACAGGGCACAGATACGCAGTATTTT. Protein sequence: CASSYLQGTDTQYF.

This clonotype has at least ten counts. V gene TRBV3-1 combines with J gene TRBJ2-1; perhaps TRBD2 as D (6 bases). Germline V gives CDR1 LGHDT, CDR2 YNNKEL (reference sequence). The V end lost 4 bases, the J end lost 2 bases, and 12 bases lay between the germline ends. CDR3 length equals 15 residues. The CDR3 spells CASSPASDAYNEQFF. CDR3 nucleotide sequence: TGTGCCAGCAGCCCCGCTAGCGACGCCTACAATGAGCAGTTCTTC.

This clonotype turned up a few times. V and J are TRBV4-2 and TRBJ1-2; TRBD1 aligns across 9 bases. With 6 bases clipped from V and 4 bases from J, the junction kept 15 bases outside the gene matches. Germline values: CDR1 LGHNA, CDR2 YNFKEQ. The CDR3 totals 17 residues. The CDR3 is CASSSGTGFGGGYGYTF. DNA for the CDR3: TGTGCCAGCAGTAGTGGGACAGGGTTTGGGGGCGGCTATGGCTACACCTTC.

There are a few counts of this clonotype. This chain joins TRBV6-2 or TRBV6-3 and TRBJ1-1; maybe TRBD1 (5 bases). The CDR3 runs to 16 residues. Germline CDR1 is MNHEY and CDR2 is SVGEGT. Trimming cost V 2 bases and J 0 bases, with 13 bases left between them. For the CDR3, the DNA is TGTGCCAGCAGTTACGTCAACAGGAAGGTGAACACTGAAGCTTTCTTT. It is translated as CASSYVNRKVNTEAFF.

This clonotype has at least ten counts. CDR3 in amino acids: CASSFFGGLTGELFF. The CDR3, as DNA: TGTGCCAGCAGCTTTTTCGGGGGGCTCACCGGGGAGCTGTTTTTT. The chain employs TRBV7-2 and TRBJ2-2; D possibly corresponds to TRBD2 (7 bases). The CDR3 sequence is 15 residues long. CDR1 is SGHTA, CDR2 FQGNSA, per germline. The V end lost 3 bases, the J end lost 4 bases, and 12 bases lay between the germline ends.

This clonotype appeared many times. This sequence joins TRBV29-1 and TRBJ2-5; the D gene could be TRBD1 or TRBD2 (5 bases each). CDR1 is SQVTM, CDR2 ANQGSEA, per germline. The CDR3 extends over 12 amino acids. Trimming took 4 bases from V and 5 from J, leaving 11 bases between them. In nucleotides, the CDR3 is TGCAGCGTTGTCGGGACGGGTGAGACCCAGTACTTC. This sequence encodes CSVVGTGETQYF.

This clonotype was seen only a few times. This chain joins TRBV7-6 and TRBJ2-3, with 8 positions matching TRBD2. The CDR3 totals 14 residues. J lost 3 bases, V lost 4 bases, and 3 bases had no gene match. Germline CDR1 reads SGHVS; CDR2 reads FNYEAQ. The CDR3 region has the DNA TGTGCCAGCAGCTCAGCGGGAGCAACAGATACGCAGTATTTT. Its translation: CASSSAGATDTQYF.

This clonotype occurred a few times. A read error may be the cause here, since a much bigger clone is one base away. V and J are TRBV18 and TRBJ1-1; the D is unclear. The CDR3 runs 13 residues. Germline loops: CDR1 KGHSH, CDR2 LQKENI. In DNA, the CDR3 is TGTGTCAGCTCAGCCGGACGAAACACTGAAGCTTTCTTT. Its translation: CVSSAGRNTEAFF. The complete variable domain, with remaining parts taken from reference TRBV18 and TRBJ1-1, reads NAGVMQNPRHLVRRRGQEARLRCSPMKGHSHVYWYRQLPEEGLKFMVYLQKENIIDESGMPKERFSAEFPKEGPSILRIQQVVRGDSAAYFCVSSAGRNTEAFFGQGTRLTVV.

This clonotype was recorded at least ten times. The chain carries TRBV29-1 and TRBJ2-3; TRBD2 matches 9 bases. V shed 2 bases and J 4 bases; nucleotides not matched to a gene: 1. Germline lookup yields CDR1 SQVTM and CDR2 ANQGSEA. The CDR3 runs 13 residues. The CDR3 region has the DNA TGCAGCGTTGAACTAGCGGGACCAGATACGCAGTATTTT. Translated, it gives CSVELAGPDTQYF.

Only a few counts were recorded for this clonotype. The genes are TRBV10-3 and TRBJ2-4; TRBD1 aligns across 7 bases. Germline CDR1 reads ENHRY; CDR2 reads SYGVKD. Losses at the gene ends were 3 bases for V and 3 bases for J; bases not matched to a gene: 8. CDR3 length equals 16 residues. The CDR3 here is CAISERRQGDKNIQYF. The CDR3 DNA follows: TGTGCCATCAGTGAACGGCGGCAGGGGGACAAAAACATTCAGTACTTC.

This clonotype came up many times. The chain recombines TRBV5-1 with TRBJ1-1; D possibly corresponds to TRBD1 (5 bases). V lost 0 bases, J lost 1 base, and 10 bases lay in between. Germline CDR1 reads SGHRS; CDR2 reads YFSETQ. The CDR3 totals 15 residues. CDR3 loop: CASSLVFRANTEAFF. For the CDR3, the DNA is TGCGCCAGCAGCTTGGTTTTCAGGGCGAACACTGAAGCTTTCTTT.

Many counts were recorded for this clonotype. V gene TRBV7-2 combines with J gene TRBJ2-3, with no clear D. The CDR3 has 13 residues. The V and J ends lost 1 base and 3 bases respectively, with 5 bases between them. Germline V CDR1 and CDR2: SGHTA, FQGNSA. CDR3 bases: TGTGCCAGCAGCTTAGGGGTAACAGATACGCAGTATTTT. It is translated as CASSLGVTDTQYF.

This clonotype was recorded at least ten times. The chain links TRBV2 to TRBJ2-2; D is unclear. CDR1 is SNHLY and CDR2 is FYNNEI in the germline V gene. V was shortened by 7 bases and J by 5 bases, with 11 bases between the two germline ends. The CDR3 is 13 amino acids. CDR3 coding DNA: TGTGCCAGCAACTGGGCTCCAACCGGGGAGCTGTTTTTT. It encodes CASNWAPTGELFF.

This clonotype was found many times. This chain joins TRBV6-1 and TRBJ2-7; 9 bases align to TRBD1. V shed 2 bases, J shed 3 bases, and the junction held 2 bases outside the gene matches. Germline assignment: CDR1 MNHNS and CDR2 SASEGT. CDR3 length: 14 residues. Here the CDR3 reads CASSESTGGYEQYF. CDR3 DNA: TGTGCCAGCAGTGAATCGACAGGGGGCTACGAGCAGTACTTC.

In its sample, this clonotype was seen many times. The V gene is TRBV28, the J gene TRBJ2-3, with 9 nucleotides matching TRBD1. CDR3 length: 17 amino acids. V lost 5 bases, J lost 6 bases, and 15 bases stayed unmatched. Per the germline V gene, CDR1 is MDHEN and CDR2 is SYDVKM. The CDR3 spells CASSPSSEQGAKDTQYF. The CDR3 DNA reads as TGTGCCAGCAGTCCCTCCTCCGAACAGGGGGCGAAGGATACGCAGTATTTT.

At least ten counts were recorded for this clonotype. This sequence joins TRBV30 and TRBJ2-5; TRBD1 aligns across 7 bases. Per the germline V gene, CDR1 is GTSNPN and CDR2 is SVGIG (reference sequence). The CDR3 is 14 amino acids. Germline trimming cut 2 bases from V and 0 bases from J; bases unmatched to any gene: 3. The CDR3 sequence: CAWSRGTDQETQYF. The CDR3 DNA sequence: TGTGCCTGGAGTAGGGGGACAGACCAAGAGACCCAGTACTTC.

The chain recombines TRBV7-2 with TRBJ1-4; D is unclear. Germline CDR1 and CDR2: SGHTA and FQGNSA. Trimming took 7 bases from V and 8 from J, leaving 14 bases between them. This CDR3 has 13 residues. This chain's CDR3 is CASISRPGEKLFF. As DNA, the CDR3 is TGTGCCAGCATATCCCGGCCGGGAGAAAAACTGTTTTTT.

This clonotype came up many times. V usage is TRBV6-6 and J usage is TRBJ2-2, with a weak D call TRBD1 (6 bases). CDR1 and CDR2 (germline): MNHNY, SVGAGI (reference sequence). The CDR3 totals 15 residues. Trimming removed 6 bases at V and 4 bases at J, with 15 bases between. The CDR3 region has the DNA TGTGCCAGCAGCTCTCAGGGGCGAGGCACCGGGGAGCTGTTTTTT. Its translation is CASSSQGRGTGELFF.

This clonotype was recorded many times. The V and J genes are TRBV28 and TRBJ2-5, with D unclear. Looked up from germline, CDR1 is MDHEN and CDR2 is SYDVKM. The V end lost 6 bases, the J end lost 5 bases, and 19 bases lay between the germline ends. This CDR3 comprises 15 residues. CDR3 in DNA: TGTGCCAGCAGCCCGACAAGACGGAAAGGGGAGACCCAGTACTTC. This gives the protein CASSPTRRKGETQYF.

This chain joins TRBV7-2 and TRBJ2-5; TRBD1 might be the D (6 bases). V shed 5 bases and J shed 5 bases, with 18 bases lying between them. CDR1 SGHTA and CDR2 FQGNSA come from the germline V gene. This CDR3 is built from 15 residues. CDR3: CASSRISGDEETQYF. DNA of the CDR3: TGTGCCAGCAGCCGAATTTCAGGGGATGAGGAGACCCAGTACTTC. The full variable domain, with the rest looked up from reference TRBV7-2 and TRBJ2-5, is GAGVSQSPSNKVTEKGKDVELRCDPISGHTALYWYRQSLGQGLEFLIYFQGNSAPDKSGLPSDRFSAERTGGSVSTLTIQRTQQEDSAVYLCASSRISGDEETQYFGPGTRLLVL.

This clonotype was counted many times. CDR3 sequence (DNA): TGTGCCAGCAGCCCAAGTCTTCCGAACACAGATACGCAGTATTTT. Residues: CASSPSLPNTDTQYF. The chain uses TRBV6-2 or TRBV6-3 and TRBJ2-3, with D hard to call. Germline V gene data show CDR1 as MNHEY and CDR2 as SVGEGT. V lost 6 bases and J 2 bases, leaving 15 bases between the germline ends. The CDR3 consists of 15 residues.